This T cell receptor beta chain originates from a study of glioma-infiltrating T cells. The iRepertoire nested amplicon-rescue multiplex PCR amplified TCR alpha and beta CDR3s from RNA. Tissue mRNA or PBMC total RNA, about 90-450 ng, went into one-step reverse transcription and amplification. TCRdb used MiXCR to reprocess the multiplex PCR reads, holding one entry per CDR3 protein. The table includes over 120,000 distinct CDR3 sequences, roughly two fifths detected once. Only one count was recorded for this clonotype. Its matching antigen is unknown. Whole-study findings and limits: Gliomas, especially low-grade, showed above-expected tissue-blood divergence; non-neoplastic patients showed below. Tissue and blood shared very few CDR3 sequences.

This CDR3 spans 15 amino acids. Trimming took off 4 bases at V and 0 bases at J, with 10 bases between the two ends. Germline V CDR1 and CDR2: SGHTA, FQGNSA. This receptor was obtained from a human donor with low-grade glioma or glioblastoma, undergoing nonglioma brain surgery, or in good health (not recorded which). V gene TRBV7-2 combines with J gene TRBJ1-3; D remains unclear. The source material was glioma tissue, nonneoplastic brain tissue, or PBMCs (not recorded which). The CDR3 nucleotides are TGTGCCAGCAGCTCATCAGTTAGCTCTGGAAACACCATATATTTT. Amino acid sequence: CASSSSVSSGNTIYF. The entire variable domain, with the rest obtained from reference TRBV7-2 and TRBJ1-3, is as follows: GAGVSQSPSNKVTEKGKDVELRCDPISGHTALYWYRQSLGQGLEFLIYFQGNSAPDKSGLPSDRFSAERTGGSVSTLTIQRTQQEDSAVYLCASSSSVSSGNTIYFGEGSWLTVV.